These 7 T cell receptor beta chains were sequenced from one sample in a study of cytomegalovirus exposure and HLA in healthy donors. The primer mix had 60 Vbeta and 13 Jbeta primers. Only in-frame clones appear in the TCRdb table, and some are missing; sequencing was by immunoSEQ multiplex PCR. The sample lists 110,000 or so clones; about four fifths were seen once. Sequencing was done on a sample of PBMCs. Receptor source: a woman aged 40 to 50 in good health and CMV-seronegative.

The chain carries TRBV29-1 and TRBJ2-5; TRBD2 matches at 7 bases. Germline V lookup: CDR1 SQVTM, CDR2 ANQGSEA. The CDR3 is 12 amino acids. After removal of 3 bases from V and 9 bases from J, the junction contained 7 bases not matched to a gene. The CDR3 region is CSVDRGTMPQYF. CDR3 in DNA: TGCAGCGTTGATCGAGGGACTATGCCCCAGTACTTC.

The chain links TRBV19 to TRBJ2-2, with 12 bases lining up with TRBD2. V lost 2 bases and J lost 9; bases outside the gene matches: 7. This CDR3 contains 16 residues. Looked up from germline, CDR1 is LNHDA and CDR2 is SQIVND (reference sequence). The CDR3 sequence is CASSIQLAGGSRELFF. CDR3 nucleotide sequence: TGTGCCAGTAGTATACAACTAGCGGGGGGCAGCCGGGAGCTGTTTTTT.

This rearrangement joins TRBV4-2 to TRBJ2-7, with D hard to call. Trimming shortened V by 0 bases and J by 6 bases, and 12 bases separated the two germline ends. Germline CDR1 is LGHNA and CDR2 is YNFKEQ. The CDR3 consists of 14 residues. CDR3 protein: CASSQDAVECEQYF. The CDR3 DNA is TGTGCCAGCAGCCAAGATGCTGTAGAGTGCGAGCAGTACTTC.

The rearrangement uses TRBV27 and TRBJ2-7; perhaps TRBD1 as D (5 bases). Germline CDR1 and CDR2: MNHEY and SMNVEV (reference sequence). The V end lost 3 bases, the J end lost 0 bases, and 9 bases lay between the germline ends. This CDR3 region has 14 residues. CDR3 loop: CASSFGRASYEQYF. The CDR3 DNA follows: TGTGCCAGCAGTTTTGGCAGGGCCTCCTACGAGCAGTACTTC.

Remarks on this clone: A read error may account for a junction end that differs from germline. The chain recombines TRBV7-9 with TRBJ2-3; 7 nucleotides align to TRBD1. CDR3 length equals 15 residues. Germline V gene sequence: CDR1 SEHNR, CDR2 FQNEAQ (reference sequence). In DNA, the CDR3 is TGTTCCAGCAGCCCTGTCACAGGGGGCACAGATACGCAGTATTTT. Protein: CSSSPVTGGTDTQYF.

This clone was seen a handful of times. The V and J genes are TRBV10-2 and TRBJ1-4, with TRBD1 matching over 8 bases. Germline CDR1 reads WSHSY; CDR2 reads SAAADI. V shed 7 bases and J 7 bases; nucleotides not matched to a gene: 8. The CDR3 loop spans 14 amino acids. Here the CDR3 reads CASNSQGASEKLFF. CDR3 nucleotide sequence: TGCGCCAGCAATTCCCAGGGGGCTTCTGAAAAACTGTTTTTT.

This sequence joins TRBV11-3 and TRBJ2-7, with D hard to call. With 0 bases removed from V and 3 bases from J, the gap between germline ends came to 15 bases. CDR1 and CDR2 from the germline V gene are SGHNT and YENEEA. This CDR3 comprises 16 residues. CDR3 protein: CASSLDREMVIYEQYF. The CDR3 coding sequence is TGTGCCAGCAGCTTAGATCGAGAAATGGTTATCTACGAGCAGTACTTC.